A selection of T cell receptor beta chains follows, all from one sample in a study of blood T cell repertoires in COVID-19. The method was immunoSEQ multiplex PCR; TCRdb's version includes in-frame clones alone and lacks a portion of them. The data contain about 150,000 clones, 75% to 90% of them seen just once; the ten biggest clones take up 13%. Material for sequencing was peripheral blood. Every receptor here comes from a man aged 18 to 29 with COVID-19, enrolled during active disease. The CDR3 runs from the conserved cysteine through the conserved F or W. Clone size is not always given. Where it is, it says once, few, many or a class for expanded clones.

j_call: TRBJ1-5; v_call: TRBV2; clone_size: .; cdr3_aa: CASSDGGNQPQHF
j_call: TRBJ2-5; v_call: TRBV14; clone_size: .; cdr3_aa: CASSDEAGSETQYF
j_call: TRBJ2-5; v_call: TRBV7-9; clone_size: .; cdr3_aa: CANGLTSVEGWLETQYF
j_call: TRBJ2-2; v_call: TRBV30; clone_size: .; cdr3_aa: CAWRGLAAPGELFF
j_call: TRBJ2-2; v_call: TRBV12-5; clone_size: .; cdr3_aa: CASGLVAGLTGELFF
j_call: TRBJ1-1; v_call: TRBV10-3; clone_size: .; cdr3_aa: CAISPLGRESTEAFF
j_call: TRBJ2-7; v_call: TRBV7-8; clone_size: .; cdr3_aa: CASSFRDSNSYEQYF
j_call: TRBJ1-2; v_call: TRBV9; clone_size: .; cdr3_aa: CASSASPDRLVYGYTF
j_call: TRBJ2-7; v_call: TRBV5-1; clone_size: few; cdr3_aa: CASSRQQGSYEQYF
j_call: TRBJ1-4; v_call: TRBV3-1/TRBV3-2; clone_size: .; cdr3_aa: CASSQGTGYTNEKLFF
j_call: TRBJ2-1; v_call: TRBV15; clone_size: .; cdr3_aa: CATSRDRDRQFF
j_call: TRBJ2-5; v_call: TRBV28; clone_size: .; cdr3_aa: CASSLGSGYRETQYF
j_call: TRBJ2-1; v_call: TRBV5-1; clone_size: .; cdr3_aa: CASSGISGRVTSSYNEQFF
j_call: TRBJ2-1; v_call: TRBV5-1; clone_size: few; cdr3_aa: CASSLGQGWNEQFF
j_call: TRBJ1-2; v_call: TRBV20-1; clone_size: .; cdr3_aa: CSASATPNYGYTF
j_call: TRBJ1-1; v_call: TRBV18; clone_size: .; cdr3_aa: CASSPPTGQAEAFF
j_call: TRBJ1-3; v_call: TRBV14; clone_size: .; cdr3_aa: CASGRERNTIYF
j_call: TRBJ1-1; v_call: TRBV28; clone_size: .; cdr3_aa: CASSLRQGKWDTEAFF
j_call: TRBJ2-5; v_call: TRBV6-5; clone_size: .; cdr3_aa: CASSKTRGRETQYF
j_call: TRBJ2-7; v_call: TRBV27; clone_size: .; cdr3_aa: CASSSGQVYEQYF
j_call: TRBJ2-1; v_call: TRBV27; clone_size: .; cdr3_aa: CASSGDRGGNEQFF
j_call: TRBJ2-5; v_call: TRBV7-9; clone_size: .; cdr3_aa: CASSAGTSGRFKETQYF
j_call: TRBJ2-6; v_call: TRBV28; clone_size: .; cdr3_aa: CASSSLVRAAGGYSGANVLTF
j_call: TRBJ2-3; v_call: TRBV7-3; clone_size: .; cdr3_aa: CASSTLGATSGPGDTQYF
j_call: TRBJ1-3; v_call: TRBV5-1; clone_size: .; cdr3_aa: CASRWQGYGNTIYF
j_call: TRBJ1-2; v_call: TRBV7-2; clone_size: .; cdr3_aa: CASSHPTGLYGYTF
j_call: TRBJ2-7; v_call: TRBV6-2/TRBV6-3; clone_size: .; cdr3_aa: CASSPIRTGDEQYF
j_call: TRBJ2-7; v_call: TRBV4-3; clone_size: once; cdr3_aa: CASSQGTSGPYEQYF
j_call: TRBJ2-1; v_call: TRBV5-1; clone_size: .; cdr3_aa: CASSFRLAPIANNEQFF
j_call: TRBJ2-5; v_call: TRBV7-8; clone_size: .; cdr3_aa: CASRRLWVPRGEETQYF